One and the same sample provided the 5 T cell receptor beta chains below, sequenced in a study of CD8+ T cells in alopecia areata. The treatment is: oral pan-JAK inhibitor, 5-10 mg twice daily. RNA extraction was followed by reverse transcription into cDNA, which acted as the sequencing template. Produced via immunoSEQ multiplex PCR; TCRdb's table is partial and in-frame only. The sample shows approximately 210,000 clones, roughly 60% of them seen only once. The material was CD4+ T cells sorted from blood, obtained at week 24, from a patient treated with tofacitinib. These receptor sequences come from a human donor with alopecia areata.

The chain has TRBV7-8 and TRBJ1-5; TRBD1 matches at 11 bases. V dropped 5 bases and J dropped 4; count of bases not matched to a gene: 4. CDR1 is SGHVS, CDR2 FQNEAQ, per germline. This CDR3 region has 15 residues. CDR3 loop: CASSLRDRGNQPQHF. In DNA, the CDR3 is TGTGCCAGCAGCCTCCGGGACAGGGGGAATCAGCCCCAGCATTTT.

The sample holds one count of this clone. The chain recombines TRBV29-1 with TRBJ1-3, with D possibly TRBD1 on 5 matching bases. The germline V gene has CDR1 SQVTM and CDR2 ANQGSEA. There are 16 residues in the CDR3. V lost 0 bases and J 1 base, leaving 13 bases between the germline ends. CDR3 protein: CSVEDRTGSSGNTIYF. CDR3 nucleotides: TGCAGCGTTGAAGATAGAACAGGATCGTCTGGAAACACCATATATTTT.

This clone was observed a few times. The chain carries TRBV5-6 and TRBJ2-1; D is tentatively TRBD1 or TRBD2 (5 bases each). V was pared by 6 bases and J by 11 bases, with 15 bases between. This CDR3 spans 12 amino acids. Germline V lookup: CDR1 SGHDT, CDR2 YYEEEE. Here the CDR3 DNA reads TGTGCCAGCACCCTTATGTGGGGACAGCAGTTCTTC. This sequence encodes CASTLMWGQQFF.

This clone was detected a few times. V is TRBV29-1 and J is TRBJ1-1; D ambiguous. The CDR3 consists of 10 residues. In germline, CDR1 is SQVTM, CDR2 ANQGSEA. Trimming shortened V by 7 bases and J by 3 bases, and 6 bases separated the two germline ends. The CDR3 nucleotides are TGCAGCGGATCCCACACTGAAGCTTTCTTT. Its protein is CSGSHTEAFF.

The genes are TRBV19 and TRBJ2-1; D not resolved. V was cut by 1 base and J by 7 bases, with 14 bases left in between. Germline CDR1 LNHDA, CDR2 SQIVND (reference sequence). The CDR3 loop spans 15 amino acids. CDR3 DNA: TGTGCCAGTAGTATAGGAGGTACCCTGATGAATGAGCAGTTCTTC. Residues: CASSIGGTLMNEQFF.